Following are 5 T cell receptor beta chains from one sample sequenced in a study of T cell responses to AZD1222 COVID-19 vaccine. The data were produced by immunoSEQ multiplex PCR, yet TCRdb's version contains in-frame clones alone and is incomplete. The sample records some 150,000 clones, around nine tenths being singletons. The sequences come from peripheral blood, collected on day 0 of AZD1222 vaccination. Receptor source: an adult in good health.

This chain uses TRBV5-6 with TRBJ2-1; D gene ambiguous. CDR3 size: 15 residues. V dropped 0 bases and J dropped 7 bases, with 14 bases sitting between them. Germline loops: CDR1 SGHDT, CDR2 YYEEEE. CDR3 sequence: CASSLEYGTVNEQFF. In DNA, the CDR3 is TGTGCCAGCAGCTTGGAGTACGGCACAGTTAATGAGCAGTTCTTC.

Of note for this clone: A read error may produce the germline difference seen at one junction end. This chain's CDR3 is CASRPASYNSLLHF. CDR3 coding DNA: TGTGCCAGCAGACCAGCCTCCTATAATTCACTCCTCCACTTT. The chain recombines TRBV6-5 with TRBJ1-6; no reliable D call. Germline lookup yields CDR1 MNHEY and CDR2 SVGAGI. This CDR3 is built from 14 residues.

V gene TRBV5-6 combines with J gene TRBJ2-1, with 8 bases matching TRBD2. The CDR3 is 15 residues long. CDR1 and CDR2 from the germline V gene are SGHDT and YYEEEE. The J segment lost 7 bases and the V segment lost 1 base, leaving 7 bases of the junction unmatched. The CDR3 sequence is CASSLFSGNYNEQFF. As DNA, the CDR3 is TGTGCCAGCAGCTTGTTTAGCGGGAATTATAATGAGCAGTTCTTC.

The chain is built from TRBV7-9 and TRBJ2-2; no firm D call. CDR3 length equals 14 residues. V lost 5 bases, J lost 8 bases, and 15 bases lay in between. Germline CDR1 is SEHNR and CDR2 is FQNEAQ (reference sequence). For the CDR3, the DNA is TGTGCCAGCAGCGCCTGGGGTCTAAGGGGGGAGCTGTTTTTT. It codes for CASSAWGLRGELFF.

This clone was counted a single time. The chain uses TRBV7-9 and TRBJ2-3; D may be TRBD2 (5 bases). V lost 5 bases to trimming and J lost 0 bases, with 12 bases between them. The CDR3 consists of 15 residues. CDR1 and CDR2 (germline): SEHNR, FQNEAQ (reference sequence). This CDR3 is CASSPALASTDTQYF. The CDR3 nucleotides read TGTGCCAGCAGCCCTGCCCTAGCTAGCACAGATACGCAGTATTTT.